This T cell receptor (beta chain) was recorded in a study of T cells in Graves' hyperthyroidism and ophthalmopathy. Regarding the study as a whole: Most thyroid clonotypes with frequency above 0.001 were detected in blood.

In this sample, this clonotype turned up many times. What it recognizes is unknown. CDR1 KGHDR and CDR2 SFDVKD come from the germline V gene. V trimming: 0 bases; J trimming: 7 bases; junction bases outside the gene matches: 1. The CDR3 runs to 13 residues. The CDR3 regions of TCR beta were amplified from RNA transcripts. TCR CDR3 regions were first amplified by RT-PCR with HTBI primers. TCRdb independently ran MiXCR on the multiplex PCR reads; one entry per CDR3 protein. This table holds 500,000 to 750,000 distinct CDR3 sequences, approximately 14% found once. The TCR comes from a woman aged 18-30 years with Graves' ophthalmopathy. J is TRBJ1-1 and V is TRBV24-1; 7 bases map to TRBD1. Sequencing was performed on blood. The CDR3 bases are TGTGCCACCAGTGATTTGCGGGACAGTGAAGCTTTCTTT. Amino acids: CATSDLRDSEAFF.